This T cell receptor (beta chain) was observed in a study of cytomegalovirus exposure and HLA in healthy donors. Background on the study: The same platform as the approximately 670 first-cohort repertoires was used for the 130 or so validation repertoires, a later analysis reported. Study-level findings and limits: Rare TCR sequences predominated, though certain public TCRs were found in many donors. The authors listed approximately 150 TCR beta chains as cytomegalovirus-associated. First-cohort TCR clusters tended to co-occur in the 130 or so validation repertoires, a later analysis found.

This CDR3 spans 16 amino acids. Germline CDR1 SGHVS, CDR2 FNYEAQ. The V end was cut by 1 base, the J end by 0 bases, with 9 bases between. As to this clone: Its specificity is not known.

TCRdb's table, derived via immunoSEQ multiplex PCR, lists solely in-frame clones and lacks some. The table has about 140,000 clones, around 90% seen once; the top ten hold approximately 8.7%. The sequencing sample was made of PBMCs. The clonotype was recovered from a man in his late teens or twenties in good health and CMV-seropositive. This rearrangement joins TRBV7-6 to TRBJ2-2; D is possibly TRBD1 (5 bases). The CDR3 DNA follows: TGTGCCAGCAGCTTAGGTACCAGGGCGAACACCGGGGAGCTGTTTTTT. It encodes CASSLGTRANTGELFF.